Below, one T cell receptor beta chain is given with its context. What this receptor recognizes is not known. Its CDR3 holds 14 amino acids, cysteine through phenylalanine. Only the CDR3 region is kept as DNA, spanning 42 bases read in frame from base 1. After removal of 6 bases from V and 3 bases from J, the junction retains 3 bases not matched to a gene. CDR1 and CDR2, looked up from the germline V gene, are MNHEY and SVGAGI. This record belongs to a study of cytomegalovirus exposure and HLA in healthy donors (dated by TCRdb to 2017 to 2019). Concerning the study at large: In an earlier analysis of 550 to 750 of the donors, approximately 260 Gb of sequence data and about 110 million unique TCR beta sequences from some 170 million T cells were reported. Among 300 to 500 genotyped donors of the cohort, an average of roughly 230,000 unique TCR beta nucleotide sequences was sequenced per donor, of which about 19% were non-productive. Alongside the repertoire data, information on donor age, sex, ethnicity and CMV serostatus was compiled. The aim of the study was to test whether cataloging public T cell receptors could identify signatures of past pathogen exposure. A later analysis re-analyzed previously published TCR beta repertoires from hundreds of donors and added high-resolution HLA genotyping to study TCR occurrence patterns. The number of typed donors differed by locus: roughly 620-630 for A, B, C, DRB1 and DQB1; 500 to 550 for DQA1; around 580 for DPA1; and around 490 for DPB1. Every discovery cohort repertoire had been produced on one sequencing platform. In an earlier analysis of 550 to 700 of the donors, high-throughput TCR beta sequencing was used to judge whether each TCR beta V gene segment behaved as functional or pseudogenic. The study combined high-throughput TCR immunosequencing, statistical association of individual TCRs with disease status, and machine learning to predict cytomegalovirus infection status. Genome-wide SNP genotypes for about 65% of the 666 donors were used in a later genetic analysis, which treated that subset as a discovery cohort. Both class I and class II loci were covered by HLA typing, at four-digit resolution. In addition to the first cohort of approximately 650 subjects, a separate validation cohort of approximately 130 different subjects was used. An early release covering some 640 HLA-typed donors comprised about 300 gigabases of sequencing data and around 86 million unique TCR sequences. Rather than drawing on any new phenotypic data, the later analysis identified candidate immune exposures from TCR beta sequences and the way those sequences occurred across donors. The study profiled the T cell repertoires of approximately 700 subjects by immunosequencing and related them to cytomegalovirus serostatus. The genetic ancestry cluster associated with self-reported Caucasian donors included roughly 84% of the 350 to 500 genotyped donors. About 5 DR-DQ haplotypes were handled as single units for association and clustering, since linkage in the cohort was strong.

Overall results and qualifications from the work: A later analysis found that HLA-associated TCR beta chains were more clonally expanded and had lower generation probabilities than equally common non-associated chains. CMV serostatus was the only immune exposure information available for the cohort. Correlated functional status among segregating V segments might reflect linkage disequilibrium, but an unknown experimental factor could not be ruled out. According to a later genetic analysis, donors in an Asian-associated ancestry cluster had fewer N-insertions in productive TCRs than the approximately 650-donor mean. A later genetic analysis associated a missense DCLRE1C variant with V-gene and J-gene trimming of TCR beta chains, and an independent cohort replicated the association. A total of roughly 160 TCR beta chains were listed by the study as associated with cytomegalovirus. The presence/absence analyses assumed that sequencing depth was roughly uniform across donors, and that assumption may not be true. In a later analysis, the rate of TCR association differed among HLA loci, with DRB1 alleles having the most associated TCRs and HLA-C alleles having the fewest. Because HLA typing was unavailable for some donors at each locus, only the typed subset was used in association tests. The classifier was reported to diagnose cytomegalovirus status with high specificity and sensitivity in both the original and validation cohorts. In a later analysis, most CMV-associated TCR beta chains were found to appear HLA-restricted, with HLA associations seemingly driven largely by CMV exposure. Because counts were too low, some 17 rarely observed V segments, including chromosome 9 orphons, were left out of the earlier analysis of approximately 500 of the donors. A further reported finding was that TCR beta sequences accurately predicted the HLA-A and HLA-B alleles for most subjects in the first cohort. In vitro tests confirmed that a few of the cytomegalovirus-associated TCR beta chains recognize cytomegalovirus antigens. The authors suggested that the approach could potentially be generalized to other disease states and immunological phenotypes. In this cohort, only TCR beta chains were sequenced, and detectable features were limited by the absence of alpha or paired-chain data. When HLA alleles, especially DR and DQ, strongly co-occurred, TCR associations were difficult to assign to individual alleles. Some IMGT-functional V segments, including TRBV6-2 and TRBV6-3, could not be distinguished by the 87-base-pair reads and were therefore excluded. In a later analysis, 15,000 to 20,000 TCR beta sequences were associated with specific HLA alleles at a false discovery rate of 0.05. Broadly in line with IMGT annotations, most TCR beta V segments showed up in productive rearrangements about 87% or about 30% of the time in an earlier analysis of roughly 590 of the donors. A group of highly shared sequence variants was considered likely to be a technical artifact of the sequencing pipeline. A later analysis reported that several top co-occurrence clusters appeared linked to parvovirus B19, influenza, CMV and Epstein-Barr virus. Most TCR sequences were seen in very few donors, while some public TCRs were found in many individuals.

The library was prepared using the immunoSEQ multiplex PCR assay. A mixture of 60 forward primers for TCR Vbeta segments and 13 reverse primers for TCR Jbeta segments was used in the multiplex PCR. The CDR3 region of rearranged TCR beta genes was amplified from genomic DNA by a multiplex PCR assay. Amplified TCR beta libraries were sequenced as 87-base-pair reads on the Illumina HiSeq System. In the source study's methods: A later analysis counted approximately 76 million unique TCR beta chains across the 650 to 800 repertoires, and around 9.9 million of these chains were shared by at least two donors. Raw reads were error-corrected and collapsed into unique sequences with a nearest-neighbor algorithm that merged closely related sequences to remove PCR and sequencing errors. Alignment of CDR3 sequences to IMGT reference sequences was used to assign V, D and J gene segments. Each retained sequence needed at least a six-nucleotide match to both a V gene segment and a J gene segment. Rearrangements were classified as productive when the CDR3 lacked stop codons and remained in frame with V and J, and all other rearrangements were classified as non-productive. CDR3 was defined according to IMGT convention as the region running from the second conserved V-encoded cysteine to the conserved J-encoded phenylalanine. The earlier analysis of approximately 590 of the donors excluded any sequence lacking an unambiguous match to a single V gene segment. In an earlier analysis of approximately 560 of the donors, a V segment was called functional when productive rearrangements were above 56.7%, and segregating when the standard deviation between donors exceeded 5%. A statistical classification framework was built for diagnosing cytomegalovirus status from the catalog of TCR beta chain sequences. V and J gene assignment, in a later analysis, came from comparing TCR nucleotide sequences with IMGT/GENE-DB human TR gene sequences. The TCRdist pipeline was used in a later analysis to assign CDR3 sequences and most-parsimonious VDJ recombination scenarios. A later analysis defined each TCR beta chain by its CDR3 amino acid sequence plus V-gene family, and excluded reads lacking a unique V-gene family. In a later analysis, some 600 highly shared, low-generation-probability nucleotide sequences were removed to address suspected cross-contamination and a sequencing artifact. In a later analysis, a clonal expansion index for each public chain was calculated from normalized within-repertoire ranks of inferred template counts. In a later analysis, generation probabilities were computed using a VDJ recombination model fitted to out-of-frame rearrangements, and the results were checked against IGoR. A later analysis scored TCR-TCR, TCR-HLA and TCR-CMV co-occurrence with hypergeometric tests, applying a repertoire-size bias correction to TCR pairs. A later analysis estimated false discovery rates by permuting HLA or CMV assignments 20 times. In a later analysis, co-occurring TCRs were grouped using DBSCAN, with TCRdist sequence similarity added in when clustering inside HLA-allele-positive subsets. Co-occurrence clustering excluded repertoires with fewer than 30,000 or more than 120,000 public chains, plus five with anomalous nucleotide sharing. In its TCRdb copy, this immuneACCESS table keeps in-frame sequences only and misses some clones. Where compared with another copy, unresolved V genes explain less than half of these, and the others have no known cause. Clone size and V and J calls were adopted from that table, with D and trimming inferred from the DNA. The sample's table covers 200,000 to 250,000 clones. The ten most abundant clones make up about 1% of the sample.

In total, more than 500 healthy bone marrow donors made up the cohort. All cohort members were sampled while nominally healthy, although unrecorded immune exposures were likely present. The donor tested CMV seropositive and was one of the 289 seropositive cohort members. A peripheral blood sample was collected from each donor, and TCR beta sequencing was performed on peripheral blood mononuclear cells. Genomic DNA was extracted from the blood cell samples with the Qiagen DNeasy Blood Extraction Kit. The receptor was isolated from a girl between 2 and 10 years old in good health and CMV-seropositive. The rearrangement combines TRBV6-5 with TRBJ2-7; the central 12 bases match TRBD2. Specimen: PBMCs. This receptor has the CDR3 CASRPTSGSYEQYF. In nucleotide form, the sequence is TGTGCCAGCAGGCCGACTAGCGGGAGCTACGAGCAGTACTTC.